The entry that follows covers one T cell receptor beta chain sequence. What it recognizes is unknown. Unique molecular identifiers were incorporated into the prepared TCRbeta library. TCRdb independently ran MiXCR on the PCR reads; one entry per CDR3 protein. The sample consists of about a million distinct CDR3 sequences, under 30% of them appearing once. This record comes from a study of T-cell reconstitution after alpha-beta-depleted transplantation in children. Study-level results: After one year, T-cell counts and TCRbeta diversity mostly came from new T cells. Some patients owed their high day-60 TCRbeta diversity to surviving recipient T cells and thymic progenitors. Reportedly, alpha-beta T cells present about two months post-transplant originated from several hundred expanded clones of graft origin.

The length of the CDR3 is 12 residues. CDR1 and CDR2 (germline): SNHLY, FYNNEI. V was pared by 5 bases and J by 7 bases, with 12 bases between. This rearrangement joins TRBV2 to TRBJ2-7; D gene ambiguous. The starting material was PBMCs, mostly from graft donor cells, obtained 360 days after TCRalphabeta/CD19-depleted stem cell transplant. This clonotype was obtained from a boy less than two years old who had a stem cell transplant for SCID, so the T cells may come from the graft donor. The chain's CDR3 is CASSSAFWEQYF. The CDR3 nucleotides are TGTGCCAGCAGTAGTGCCTTTTGGGAGCAGTACTTC.